This T cell receptor (beta chain) emerged from a study of cytomegalovirus exposure and HLA in healthy donors (TCRdb year 2017). General notes on the study: An earlier analysis of 587 of the donors reported 276 Gb of sequence data and 117 million unique TCR beta sequences obtained from 150 million to 200 million T cells. Among the roughly 370 genotyped donors, approximately 77% belonged to the genetic ancestry cluster associated with self-reported Caucasian donors. In a later analysis, previously published TCR beta repertoires from hundreds of donors were re-analyzed and high-resolution HLA genotyping was added so that TCR occurrence patterns could be studied. Alongside the repertoire data, information on donor age, sex, ethnicity and CMV serostatus was compiled. High-throughput TCR immunosequencing, statistical association of individual TCRs with disease status, and machine learning were combined to predict cytomegalovirus infection status. In the later analysis, no new phenotypic data were used to find candidate immune exposures; instead, reliance was placed on TCR beta sequences and their occurrence across donors. An earlier analysis of approximately 580 of the donors used high-throughput TCR beta sequencing to judge whether each TCR beta V gene segment behaved as functional or pseudogenic. An early release covering 550 to 700 HLA-typed donors comprised approximately 290 gigabases of sequencing data and approximately 85 million unique TCR sequences. Among roughly 400 genotyped donors of the cohort, an average of roughly 230,000 unique TCR beta nucleotide sequences was sequenced per donor, of which 15% to 20% were non-productive. A separate validation cohort of approximately 120 different subjects was used in addition to the roughly 700-subject first cohort. Using immunosequencing, the study profiled T cell repertoires from 666 subjects and related those repertoires to cytomegalovirus serostatus. The study was designed to test whether signatures of past pathogen exposure could be identified by cataloging public T cell receptors. The number of donors typed differed by locus, with 629-630 for A, B, C, DRB1 and DQB1, more than 500 for DQA1, approximately 570 for DPA1, and 472 for DPB1. HLA typing covered class I and class II loci at four-digit resolution. Every repertoire in the discovery cohort had been generated on one and the same sequencing platform. Several DR-DQ haplotypes were handled as single units for association and clustering because linkage in the cohort was strong. Genome-wide SNP genotypes for about 55% of the roughly 670 donors were used in a later genetic analysis, which treated that subset as a discovery cohort.

Study-level results and caveats: In a later analysis, TCR association rates were found to vary across HLA loci, with the most associated TCRs seen for DRB1 alleles and the fewest for HLA-C alleles. A cluster of highly shared sequence variants was judged likely to be a technical artifact of the sequencing pipeline. It was suggested by the authors that the approach could potentially be generalized to other disease states and immunological phenotypes. The classifier was reported to diagnose cytomegalovirus status with high specificity and sensitivity in both the original cohort and the validation cohort. Because HLA typing was missing for some donors at each locus, association tests included only the typed subset. An earlier analysis of several hundred of the donors showed that most TCR beta V segments appeared in productive rearrangements either about 90% or about 30% of the time, which broadly matched IMGT annotations. Correlated functional status among segregating V segments might be attributable to linkage disequilibrium, but an unknown experimental factor could not be ruled out. In this cohort, only TCR beta chains were sequenced, and detectable features were limited by the absence of alpha or paired-chain data. In a later analysis, HLA-associated TCR beta chains showed more clonal expansion and lower generation probabilities than non-associated chains that were equally common. The presence/absence analyses assumed that sequencing depth was roughly uniform across donors, and that assumption may not be true. In the study, 150 to 200 TCR beta chains were listed as associated with cytomegalovirus. A further reported finding was that TCR beta sequences accurately predicted the HLA-A and HLA-B alleles for most subjects in the first cohort. Over 15 rarely observed V segments, including chromosome 9 orphons, were excluded from the earlier analysis of several hundred of the donors because counts were too low. In vitro tests confirmed that three of the cytomegalovirus-associated TCR beta chains recognize cytomegalovirus antigens. According to a later analysis, parvovirus B19, influenza, CMV and Epstein-Barr virus appeared linked to several top co-occurrence clusters. CMV serostatus was the only immune exposure information available for the cohort. While some public TCRs were present in many individuals, most TCR sequences turned up only very rarely across donors. In a later genetic analysis, fewer N-insertions in productive TCRs were reported among donors in an Asian-associated ancestry cluster than the roughly 700-donor mean. Specific HLA alleles were associated with around 18,000 TCR beta sequences at a false discovery rate of 0.05 in a later analysis. When HLA alleles, especially DR and DQ, strongly co-occurred, TCR associations were difficult to assign to individual alleles. A later analysis found that most CMV-associated TCR beta chains appeared HLA-restricted, with HLA associations seemingly driven largely by CMV exposure. V-gene and J-gene trimming of TCR beta chains was associated with a missense DCLRE1C variant in a later genetic analysis, and the association was replicated in an independent cohort.

The cohort comprised 710 or so healthy bone marrow donors. All cohort members were sampled while nominally healthy, although unrecorded immune exposures were likely present. The donor was CMV seropositive and was included in the group of some 290 seropositive cohort members. Each donor provided a peripheral blood sample, and peripheral blood mononuclear cells were used for TCR beta sequencing. The Qiagen DNeasy Blood Extraction Kit was used to extract genomic DNA from the blood cell samples. About this clone itself: There is no known antigen for this receptor. The germline gene is not matched at one end of the junction; a read error may be the cause.

The receptor library was made with the immunoSEQ multiplex PCR assay. For the multiplex PCR, a mixture combining 60 forward primers for TCR Vbeta segments and 13 reverse primers for TCR Jbeta segments was used. Amplification of the CDR3 region of rearranged TCR beta genes was performed with a multiplex PCR assay on genomic DNA. The amplified TCR beta libraries were sequenced on the Illumina HiSeq System as 87-base-pair reads. In the paper's pipeline: Across the 670 or so repertoires, a later analysis counted approximately 75 million unique TCR beta chains, roughly 11 million of which were shared by at least two donors. Raw reads were error-corrected and collapsed into unique sequences with a nearest-neighbor algorithm that merged closely related sequences to remove PCR and sequencing errors. CDR3 sequences were aligned to IMGT reference sequences to assign V, D and J gene segments. For a sequence to be retained, at least a six-nucleotide match to both a V gene segment and a J gene segment was required. A rearrangement was called productive if the CDR3 had no stop codons and remained in frame with V and J, and every other rearrangement was called non-productive. Following IMGT convention, CDR3 was defined as the stretch from the second conserved V-encoded cysteine to the conserved J-encoded phenylalanine. In an earlier analysis of 550 to 650 of the donors, sequences lacking an unambiguous match to a single V gene segment were excluded. In an earlier analysis of 587 of the donors, a V segment was called functional when productive rearrangements were above 56.7%, and segregating when the standard deviation between donors exceeded 5%. To diagnose cytomegalovirus status from the catalog of TCR beta chain sequences, a statistical classification framework was built. A later analysis assigned V and J genes by comparing TCR nucleotide sequences with IMGT/GENE-DB human TR gene sequences. In a later analysis, CDR3 sequences and most-parsimonious VDJ recombination scenarios were assigned using the TCRdist pipeline. In a later analysis, each TCR beta chain was defined by its CDR3 amino acid sequence together with its V-gene family, and reads lacking a unique V-gene family were excluded. A later analysis removed several hundred highly shared, low-generation-probability nucleotide sequences to deal with suspected cross-contamination and a sequencing artifact. A later analysis calculated a clonal expansion index for each public chain from normalized within-repertoire ranks of inferred template counts. Generation probabilities in a later analysis came from a VDJ recombination model fitted to out-of-frame rearrangements, and those results were checked against IGoR. In a later analysis, hypergeometric tests were used to score TCR-TCR, TCR-HLA and TCR-CMV co-occurrence, with a repertoire-size bias correction applied to TCR pairs. False discovery rates were estimated in a later analysis by permuting HLA or CMV assignments 20 times. In a later analysis, co-occurring TCRs were grouped using DBSCAN, and TCRdist sequence similarity was added for clustering within HLA-allele-positive subsets. Repertoires with fewer than 30,000 or more than 120,000 public chains, plus five repertoires with anomalous nucleotide sharing, were excluded from co-occurrence clustering. TCRdb took over this immuneACCESS table, retaining in-frame rearrangements with V and J assigned. Such tables are incomplete; in checked studies, under half of the missing clones stem from an unresolved V gene, and the remainder is unexplained. V and J calls and clone size are copied from that table; D and trimming were computed from the DNA. The sample contains approximately 100,000 clones, around 72% of them found a single time. 13% to 15% of the sample is held by the ten biggest clonotypes.

Specimen: PBMCs. This sequence was found in a male donor in good health and CMV-seropositive.

The CDR3 protein is CSSSSSGGGSYNEQFF. The DNA sequence is as follows: TGTTCCAGCAGCTCGAGCGGGGGGGGAAGTTACAATGAGCAGTTCTTC. The chain was built from TRBV7-9 and TRBJ2-1; TRBD2 matches 10 bases in the middle. Its CDR3 holds 16 amino acids, cysteine through phenylalanine. Just CDR3 DNA is preserved here, 48 bases in frame from base 1. Taken from the germline V gene (reference sequence), the CDR1 and CDR2 loops are SEHNR and FQNEAQ. The entire variable domain, with the stretches around the CDR3 drawn from the reference TRBV7-9 and TRBJ2-1 proteins, is DTGVSQNPRHKITKRGQNVTFRCDPISEHNRLYWYRQTLGQGPEFLTYFQNEAQLEKSRLLSDRFSAERPKGSFSTLEIQRTEQGDSAMYLCSSSSSGGGSYNEQFFGPGTRLTVL.